Listed here are 19 T cell receptor beta chains from one sample, sequenced in a study of tumor-infiltrating lymphocytes in localized non-small cell lung cancer. Assay used: immunoSEQ multiplex PCR; TCRdb lists only in-frame clones, some missing. This table holds 10,000 or so clones, more than 75% found once. The sample was lung tumor tissue. These receptors were taken from a human donor with non-small cell lung cancer.

V is TRBV5-8 and J is TRBJ1-5; D possibly corresponds to TRBD1 (6 bases). The CDR3 extends over 15 amino acids. The V end was cut by 4 bases, the J end by 4 bases, with 15 bases between. Per germline, CDR1 SGHTS and CDR2 YDEGEE. The CDR3 sequence: CASSMGHLRNQPQHF. In DNA, the CDR3 is TGTGCCAGCAGCATGGGACACCTTAGGAATCAGCCCCAGCATTTT.

The rearrangement links TRBV13 to TRBJ1-5; D is perhaps TRBD1 (5 bases). This CDR3 region has 16 residues. Trimming stripped 4 bases from V and 0 bases from J, with 13 bases between. Per the germline V gene, CDR1 is PRHDT and CDR2 is FYEKMQ (reference sequence). The CDR3 DNA reads TGTGCCAGCAGCTCTCGCGGGACGGATAGCAATCAGCCCCAGCATTTT. Its translation: CASSSRGTDSNQPQHF.

The chain employs TRBV4-3 and TRBJ2-3, with D perhaps being TRBD1 or TRBD2 (5 bases each). The CDR3 spans 17 residues. Germline CDR1 and CDR2: LGHNA and YSLEER. Trimming cost V 1 base and J 0 bases, with 14 bases left between them. The CDR3 region is CASSQGYGTVSTDTQYF. The CDR3 nucleotides read TGCGCCAGCAGCCAAGGGTACGGGACGGTGAGCACAGATACGCAGTATTTT.

The chain combines TRBV18 with TRBJ2-2, with D hard to call. The CDR3 contains 14 residues. The ends were cut back, 4 bases at V and 2 bases at J, with 8 bases in the middle. The V gene's germline CDR1 is KGHSH and CDR2 LQKENI. The CDR3 DNA is TGTGCCAGCTCACGGTCCAGAAACACCGGGGAGCTGTTTTTT. It yields the protein CASSRSRNTGELFF.

This clone was seen once. This chain uses TRBV11-1 with TRBJ2-2; 10 nucleotides agree with TRBD1. Trimming took 4 bases from V and 3 from J; bases not matched to a gene: 5. The germline gives CDR1 SGHAT, CDR2 FQDESV (reference sequence). CDR3 length: 16 residues. CDR3 amino acids: CASSSRDRGYTGELFF. CDR3 coding DNA: TGTGCCAGCAGCTCCCGGGACAGGGGATACACCGGGGAGCTGTTTTTT.

The V gene is TRBV7-3, the J gene TRBJ1-1, with 12 bases lining up with TRBD1. The germline V gene encodes CDR1 SGHTA and CDR2 FQGTGA. With 5 bases clipped from V and 4 bases from J, the junction kept 5 bases outside the gene matches. The CDR3 length is 15 residues. The CDR3 protein is CASSQGDRGPTEAFF. Here the CDR3 DNA reads TGTGCCAGCAGCCAGGGGGACAGGGGGCCCACTGAAGCTTTCTTT. Drawing the rest from reference TRBV7-3 and TRBJ1-1, the complete variable domain is GAGVSQTPSNKVTEKGKYVELRCDPISGHTALYWYRQSLGQGPEFLIYFQGTGAADDSGLPNDRFFAVRPEGSVSTLKIQRTERGDSAVYLCASSQGDRGPTEAFFGQGTRLTVV.

V and J are TRBV27 and TRBJ2-7, with D possibly called TRBD1 or TRBD2 (5 bases each). Germline-derived CDR1 and CDR2 are MNHEY and SMNVEV (reference sequence). This CDR3 comprises 13 residues. The V gene lost 6 bases and the J gene lost 3 bases, with 12 bases spanning the gap. The CDR3: CASSSGRLYEQYF. The CDR3 DNA reads TGTGCCAGCAGCTCGGGACGACTCTACGAGCAGTACTTC.

The V gene is TRBV19, the J gene TRBJ1-1; D gene uncertain. CDR1 and CDR2 (germline): LNHDA, SQIVND (reference sequence). V was shortened by 3 bases and J by 3 bases, with 8 bases between the two germline ends. The length of the CDR3 is 13 residues. In nucleotides, the CDR3 is TGTGCCAGTAGTATTCGGGCGGACACTGAAGCTTTCTTT. It codes for CASSIRADTEAFF.

V usage is TRBV14 and J usage is TRBJ2-5; D call uncertain. Germline loops: CDR1 SGHDN, CDR2 FVKESK. Trimming removed 2 bases at V and 5 bases at J, with 3 bases between. The CDR3 length is 11 residues. CDR3 in DNA: TGTGCCAGCAGCCAACGTGAGACCCAGTACTTC. This translates into CASSQRETQYF. Using reference TRBV14 and TRBJ2-5 for the parts outside the CDR3, the full variable domain is EAGVTQFPSHSVIEKGQTVTLRCDPISGHDNLYWYRRVMGKEIKFLLHFVKESKQDESGMPNNRFLAERTGGTYSTLKVQPAELEDSGVYFCASSQRETQYFGPGTRLLVL.

The V and J genes are TRBV1 and TRBJ2-7; TRBD1 reflects the table's D call only, with no check against the DNA. TRBV1 is labeled a pseudogene. This CDR3 has 12 amino acids. The CDR3 protein is CTSSQGTYEQYF. DNA for the CDR3: TGCACCAGCAGCCAAGGGACATACGAGCAGTACTTC.

This sequence joins TRBV6-1 and TRBJ2-2; D gene ambiguous. The ends were cut back, 7 bases at V and 0 bases at J, with 12 bases in the middle. Germline lookup yields CDR1 MNHNS and CDR2 SASEGT. This CDR3 spans 15 amino acids. The CDR3 DNA follows: TGTGCCAGCAAGCCGACAAGATCGAACACCGGGGAGCTGTTTTTT. It yields the protein CASKPTRSNTGELFF.

This chain connects TRBV5-5 to TRBJ2-1, with 9 bases matching TRBD1. The CDR3 has 13 residues. Germline CDR1 reads SGHKS; CDR2 reads YYEKEE (reference sequence). With 3 bases clipped from V and 7 bases from J, the junction kept 2 bases outside the gene matches. The CDR3 region is CASSYGQGNEQFF. The CDR3 bases are TGTGCCAGCAGCTACGGACAGGGGAATGAGCAGTTCTTC.

The chain links TRBV2 to TRBJ1-4; 7 positions agree with TRBD1. The V segment lost 7 bases and the J segment 3 bases; nucleotides outside the gene matches: 8. CDR3 size: 15 residues. The V gene's germline CDR1 is SNHLY and CDR2 FYNNEI. The DNA of the CDR3 is TGTGCCAGCATGCGAAACAGGGGAGCTAATGAAAAACTGTTTTTT. Translated: CASMRNRGANEKLFF.

This clone is a singleton in its sample. V usage is TRBV6-1 and J usage is TRBJ2-2; D not resolved. V shed 2 bases and J shed 6 bases, with 13 bases lying between them. CDR1 and CDR2 from the germline V gene are MNHNS and SASEGT. The CDR3 has 15 amino acids. The CDR3 DNA reads TGTGCCAGCAGTGAATGGGCCGGAATAGCCGGGGAGCTGTTTTTT. Protein sequence: CASSEWAGIAGELFF.

The chain joins TRBV28 to TRBJ1-2; 8 nucleotides match TRBD1. The V and J ends lost 5 bases and 9 bases, in that order; junction bases with no gene match: 11. Germline CDR1 reads MDHEN; CDR2 reads SYDVKM. CDR3 length: 14 amino acids. The CDR3 nucleotides are TGTGCCAGCAGTCCGGACGGACAGGGTCGCAGCTACACCTTC. Translation: CASSPDGQGRSYTF.

V usage is TRBV7-8 and J usage is TRBJ2-5; D unresolved. The CDR3 consists of 12 residues. Germline CDR1 SGHVS, CDR2 FQNEAQ. V lost 2 bases, J lost 4 bases, and 5 bases lay in between. The CDR3 sequence is CASSLWGETQYF. CDR3 nucleotide sequence: TGTGCCAGCAGCTTATGGGGAGAGACCCAGTACTTC.

The chain recombines TRBV30 with TRBJ1-4, with D possibly TRBD1 on 5 matching bases. CDR3 size: 13 residues. Germline V gene lookup returns CDR1 GTSNPN and CDR2 SVGIG (reference sequence). Trimming removed 2 bases from V and 7 bases from J, with 11 bases in between. The CDR3 DNA is TGTGCCTGGAGTAGGGACCGGACTGAAAAACTGTTTTTT. It specifies CAWSRDRTEKLFF.

The chain has TRBV6-5 and TRBJ1-3; no firm D call. The germline CDR1 and CDR2 sequences are MNHEY and SVGAGI. The CDR3 length is 15 residues. V lost 6 bases to trimming and J lost 0 bases, with 12 bases between them. CDR3 amino acids: CASSLDGASGNTIYF. DNA of the CDR3: TGTGCCAGCAGCCTGGACGGCGCCTCTGGAAACACCATATATTTT.

This clone was recorded only once. The chain employs TRBV9 and TRBJ2-1; D is perhaps TRBD2 (5 bases). Trimming cost V 0 bases and J 13 bases, with 8 bases left between them. The CDR3 sequence is 11 residues long. CDR1 is SGDLS and CDR2 is YYNGEE in the germline V gene. The CDR3 here is CASSVEREQFF. CDR3 DNA sequence: TGTGCCAGCAGCGTAGAGAGGGAACAGTTCTTC.